This TCR beta chain was sequenced during a study of blood T cell repertoires in COVID-19 (dated by TCRdb to 2019 to 2021). In terms of the full investigation: Samples covering the acute and convalescent phases of COVID-19 were provided by collaborators in the United States, Italy and Spain. The material from the prospective study consisted of cDNA or gDNA derived from T cells, B-cell-depleted T cells, or PBMCs. Deeply sampled blood TCRbeta repertoires from subjects exposed to, actively infected with, or recovered from COVID-19 were included in the dataset. The repertoires were made available in a free public database intended to serve as a resource for research on the immune response to SARS-CoV-2. Samples were obtained from the ongoing ImmuneRACE study (first 160 participants) and from some 1,300 subjects provided by 6 global collaborators. Sample metadata almost always included a de-identified subject ID, COVID-19 status, age in years and sex. HLA class I and class II types, where available, came from metadata supplied by the sample provider rather than from assay-based typing.

Participants in the prospective study were aged roughly 18 to 89 years, lived in about two dozen United States geographic areas, and enrolled through a virtual design. In the prospective study, cohorts were assigned on the basis of participant-reported clinical history obtained from a screening survey and a study questionnaire. In the prospective study, whole blood, serum and a nasopharyngeal or oropharyngeal swab were collected from each participant by mobile phlebotomists. Participants in the prospective study had the option to provide additional blood draws and questionnaires over a roughly 2-month period. Prospective study blood samples were shipped either frozen or at room temperature before DNA extraction. This clone was counted only a few times. Its cognate antigen has yet to be identified. Base qualities are not provided; no much larger clone lies one nucleotide away. TCRbeta CDR3 regions were amplified from genomic DNA by means of the immunoSEQ Assay, a bias-controlled multiplex PCR. On the authors' methods: The number of nucleated cells in each sample was estimated by amplification of reference gene primers within the assay. Sequence reads were collapsed and filtered to measure the absolute abundance of every unique TCRbeta CDR3 rearrangement. For each sample, productive Simpson clonality was calculated by taking the square root of Simpson's diversity index across productive rearrangements. Here the immuneACCESS table is served through TCRdb, limited to in-frame sequences with V and J called. Missing clones are a known gap in these copies; in checked studies unresolved V genes cover under half, and the rest lacks a known reason. That table supplies the V and J calls and clone size; D and trimming were determined from the DNA. The sample profile shows about 210,000 clones; approximately 80% of them were found once. Clones ranked in the top ten supply 4.3% of the sample.

From V the trimming removes 2 bases and from J it removes 8 bases, while the gene matches leave 6 bases of the junction unaccounted for. The germline V gene (reference sequence) provides CDR1 SGHKS and CDR2 YYEKEE. The CDR3 starts with the cysteine, ends with the phenylalanine, and has 15 residues. CDR3 DNA only is kept here, 45 bases in frame from base 1. Paper-wide results and their limitations: How much clinical and demographic metadata was included differed by source and by participant, and the metadata was provided uncurated.

The sample taken for sequencing was PBMCs or T cells enriched from blood (not recorded which). This TCR came from a man aged 25-40 years with acute COVID-19. The chain links TRBV5-5 with TRBJ2-1; 11 bases in between match TRBD2. The CDR3 region has the sequence CASSLLAGALYEQFF. The DNA reads as follows: TGTGCCAGCAGCTTACTAGCGGGGGCTCTCTATGAGCAGTTCTTC.